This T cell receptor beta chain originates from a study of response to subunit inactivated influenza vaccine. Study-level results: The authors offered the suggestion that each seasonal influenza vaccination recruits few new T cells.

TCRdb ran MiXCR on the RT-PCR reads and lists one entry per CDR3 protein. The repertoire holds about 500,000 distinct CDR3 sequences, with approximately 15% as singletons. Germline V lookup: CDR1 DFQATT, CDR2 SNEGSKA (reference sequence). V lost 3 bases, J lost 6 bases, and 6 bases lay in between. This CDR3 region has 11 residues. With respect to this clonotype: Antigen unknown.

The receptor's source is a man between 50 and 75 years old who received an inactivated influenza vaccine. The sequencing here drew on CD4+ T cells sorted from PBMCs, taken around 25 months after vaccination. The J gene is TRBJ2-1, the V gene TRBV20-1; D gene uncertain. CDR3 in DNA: TGCAGTGCTAGTTTGGGCAATGAGCAGTTCTTC. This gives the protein CSASLGNEQFF.